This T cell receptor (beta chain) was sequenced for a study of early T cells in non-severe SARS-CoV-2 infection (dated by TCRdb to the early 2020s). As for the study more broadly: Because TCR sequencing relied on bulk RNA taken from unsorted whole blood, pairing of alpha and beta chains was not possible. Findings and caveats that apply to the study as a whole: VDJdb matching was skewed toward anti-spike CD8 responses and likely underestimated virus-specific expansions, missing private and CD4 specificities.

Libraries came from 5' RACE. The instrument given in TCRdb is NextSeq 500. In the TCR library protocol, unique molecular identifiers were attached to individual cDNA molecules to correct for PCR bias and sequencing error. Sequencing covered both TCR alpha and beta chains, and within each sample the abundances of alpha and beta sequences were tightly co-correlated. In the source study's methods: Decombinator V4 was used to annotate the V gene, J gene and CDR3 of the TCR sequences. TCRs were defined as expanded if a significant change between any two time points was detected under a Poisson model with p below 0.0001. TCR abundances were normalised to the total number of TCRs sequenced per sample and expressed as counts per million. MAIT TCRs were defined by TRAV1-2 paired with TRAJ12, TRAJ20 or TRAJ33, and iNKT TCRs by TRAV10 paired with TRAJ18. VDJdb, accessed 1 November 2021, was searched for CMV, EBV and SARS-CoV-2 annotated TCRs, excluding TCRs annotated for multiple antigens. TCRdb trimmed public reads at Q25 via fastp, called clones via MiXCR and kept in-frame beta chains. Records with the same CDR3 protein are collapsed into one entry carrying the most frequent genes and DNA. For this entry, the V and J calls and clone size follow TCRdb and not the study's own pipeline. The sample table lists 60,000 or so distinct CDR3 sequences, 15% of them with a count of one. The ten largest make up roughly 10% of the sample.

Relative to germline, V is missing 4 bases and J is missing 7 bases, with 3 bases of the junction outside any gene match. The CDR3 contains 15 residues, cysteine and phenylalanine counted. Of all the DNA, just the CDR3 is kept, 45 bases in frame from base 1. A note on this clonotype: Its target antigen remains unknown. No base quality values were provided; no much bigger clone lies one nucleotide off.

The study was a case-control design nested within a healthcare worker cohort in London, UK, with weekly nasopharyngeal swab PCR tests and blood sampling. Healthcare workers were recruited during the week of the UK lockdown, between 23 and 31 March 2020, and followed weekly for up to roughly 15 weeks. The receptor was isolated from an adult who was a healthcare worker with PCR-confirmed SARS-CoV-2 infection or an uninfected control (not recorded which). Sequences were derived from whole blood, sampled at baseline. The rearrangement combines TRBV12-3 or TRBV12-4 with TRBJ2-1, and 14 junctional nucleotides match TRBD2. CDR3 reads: CASSWTSGGRNEQFF. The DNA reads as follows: TGTGCCAGCAGTTGGACTAGCGGGGGGCGGAATGAGCAGTTCTTC.